This TCR beta chain comes out of a study of T cell responses to AZD1222 COVID-19 vaccine. To note about this clone: What it binds is unknown.

The data were produced by immunoSEQ multiplex PCR, yet TCRdb's version contains in-frame clones alone and is incomplete. The sample carries 110,000 to 150,000 clones, approximately 90% recorded once. Study observations and caveats: Among AZD1222 vaccinees, only six or seven were seropositive at baseline.

The length of the CDR3 is 15 residues. The V and J ends lost 4 bases and 5 bases, in that order; junction bases with no gene match: 11. Germline lookup yields CDR1 MDHEN and CDR2 SYDVKM. The sequences come from peripheral blood, collected on day 0 of AZD1222 vaccination. V and J are TRBV28 and TRBJ2-7; the match to TRBD1 covers 7 bases. The receptor was derived from an adult in good health. CDR3 in amino acids: CASSSSLQGVHEQYF. CDR3 DNA sequence: TGTGCCAGCAGTTCATCTCTTCAGGGGGTTCACGAGCAGTACTTC.